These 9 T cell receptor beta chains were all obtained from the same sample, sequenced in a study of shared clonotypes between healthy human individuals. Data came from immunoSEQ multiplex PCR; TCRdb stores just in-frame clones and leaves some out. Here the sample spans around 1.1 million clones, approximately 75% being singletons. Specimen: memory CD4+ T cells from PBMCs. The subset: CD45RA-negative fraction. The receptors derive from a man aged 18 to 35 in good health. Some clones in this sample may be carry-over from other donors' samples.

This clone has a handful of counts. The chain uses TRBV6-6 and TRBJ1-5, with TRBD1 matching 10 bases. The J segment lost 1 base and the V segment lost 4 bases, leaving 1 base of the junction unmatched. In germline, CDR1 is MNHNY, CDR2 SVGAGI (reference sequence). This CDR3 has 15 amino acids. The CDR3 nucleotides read TGTGCCAGCAGTTCGGACAGGGGGAGCAATCAGCCCCAGCATTTT. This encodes CASSSDRGSNQPQHF.

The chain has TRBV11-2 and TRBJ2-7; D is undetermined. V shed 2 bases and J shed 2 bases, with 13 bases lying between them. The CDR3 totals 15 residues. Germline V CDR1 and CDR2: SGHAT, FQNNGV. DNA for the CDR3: TGTGCCAGCAGCTTAACCGGCCAACCTACCTACGAGCAGTACTTC. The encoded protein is CASSLTGQPTYEQYF.

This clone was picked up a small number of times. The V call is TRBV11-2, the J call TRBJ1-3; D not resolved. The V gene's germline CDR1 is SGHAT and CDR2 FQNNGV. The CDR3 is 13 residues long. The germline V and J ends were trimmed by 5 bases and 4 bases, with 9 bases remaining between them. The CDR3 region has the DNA TGTGCCAGCAGCCAGTACGAGGGAAACACCATATATTTT. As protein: CASSQYEGNTIYF.

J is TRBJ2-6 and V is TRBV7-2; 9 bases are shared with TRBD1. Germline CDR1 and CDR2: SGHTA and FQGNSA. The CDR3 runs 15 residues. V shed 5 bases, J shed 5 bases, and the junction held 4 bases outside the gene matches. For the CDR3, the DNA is TGTGCCAGCAGCATGACAGGGGGGAGGGCCAACGTCCTGACTTTC. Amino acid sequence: CASSMTGGRANVLTF.

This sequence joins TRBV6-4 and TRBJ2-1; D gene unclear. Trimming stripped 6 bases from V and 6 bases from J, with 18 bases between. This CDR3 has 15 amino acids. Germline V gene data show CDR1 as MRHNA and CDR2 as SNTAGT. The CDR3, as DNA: TGTGCCAGCAGCCGAGACGGAAATTTCCTCAATGAGCAGTTCTTC. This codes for CASSRDGNFLNEQFF.

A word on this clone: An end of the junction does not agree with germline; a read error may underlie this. For the CDR3, the DNA is TGTGCTAGCAGCTGGGACGGATGGTCAGGTGGTAGAAACACCATATATTTT. It is translated as CASSWDGWSGGRNTIYF. The V and J genes are TRBV11-2 and TRBJ1-3; D perhaps matches TRBD1 (5 bases). This CDR3 contains 17 residues. The germline gives CDR1 SGHAT, CDR2 FQNNGV. The whole variable domain, remainder taken from reference TRBV11-2 and TRBJ1-3, is EAGVAQSPRYKIIEKRQSVAFWCNPISGHATLYWYQQILGQGPKLLIQFQNNGVVDDSQLPKDRFSAERLKGVDSTLKIQPAKLEDSAVYLCASSWDGWSGGRNTIYFGEGSWLTVV.

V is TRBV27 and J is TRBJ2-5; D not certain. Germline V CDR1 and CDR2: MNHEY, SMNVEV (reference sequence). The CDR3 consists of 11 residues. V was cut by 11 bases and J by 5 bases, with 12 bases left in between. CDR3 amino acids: CADPPLETQYF. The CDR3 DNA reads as TGTGCCGACCCCCCCCTGGAGACCCAGTACTTC.

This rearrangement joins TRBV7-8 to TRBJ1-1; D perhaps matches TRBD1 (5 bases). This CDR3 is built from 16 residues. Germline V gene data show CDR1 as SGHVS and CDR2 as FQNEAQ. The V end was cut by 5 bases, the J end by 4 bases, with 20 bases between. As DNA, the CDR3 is TGTGCCAGCAGCCAACCAGCCGCGGGGGGTGGCACTGAAGCTTTCTTT. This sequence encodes CASSQPAAGGGTEAFF.

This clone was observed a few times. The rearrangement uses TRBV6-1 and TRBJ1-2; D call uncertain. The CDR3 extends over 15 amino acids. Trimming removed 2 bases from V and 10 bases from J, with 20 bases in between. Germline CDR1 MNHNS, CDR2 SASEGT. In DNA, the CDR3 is TGTGCCAGCAGTGAATTGGGTGAGGGTTTAGATATCTACACCTTC. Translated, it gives CASSELGEGLDIYTF.